This TCR beta chain was sequenced during a study of blood T cell repertoires in COVID-19. For the study at large: The United States, Italy and Spain supplied acute and convalescent COVID-19 samples. Sources were T cells, B-cell-depleted T cells, or PBMCs; the material itself was cDNA or gDNA.

In the original processing: It was from reference gene primer amplification that nucleated cell counts were estimated. Produced via immunoSEQ multiplex PCR; TCRdb's table is partial and in-frame only. That table furnishes V, J and clone size, whereas the DNA furnished D and trimming. The top ten hold more than 12% of the sample, which has approximately 100,000 clones, over 75% seen once. V was shortened by 4 bases and J by 2 bases, with 12 bases between the two germline ends. Per germline, CDR1 SGHDN and CDR2 FVKESK. The CDR3 is 14 amino acids. The receptor was isolated from a woman in her 70s with acute or convalescent COVID-19. What was sequenced was peripheral blood. The chain carries TRBV14 and TRBJ2-7, with D possibly matching TRBD2 (6 bases). This CDR3 is CASSLRDGTYEQYV. CDR3 coding DNA: TGTGCCAGCAGCCTGCGGGACGGAACCTACGAGCAGTACGTC.